A selection of T cell receptor beta chains follows, all from one sample in a study of glioma-infiltrating T cells after dendritic cell vaccination. TCRdb keeps only in-frame clones here, not all; method: immunoSEQ multiplex PCR. The sample lists about 82,000 clones, roughly 80% seen once, with 6% to 7.5% in the top ten. The sample in question was blood, obtained after dendritic cell vaccination. All receptors come from a human donor with glioblastoma. The CDR3 runs from the conserved cysteine through the conserved F or W.

TRBV15	TRBJ2-3	CATTVAGKDTQYF
TRBV9	TRBJ2-1	CASSVGGGGPTGEQFF
TRBV27	TRBJ2-1	CASRAPGLGQWEQFF
TRBV6-5	TRBJ2-1	CASTDRDSIDNEQFF
TRBV6-5	TRBJ2-7	CASSVSGGSSYEQYF
TRBV7-2	TRBJ2-3	CASSLGRGGTDTQYF
TRBV27	TRBJ1-3	CASSLGAGNTIYF
TRBV6-1	TRBJ1-1	CASSEQQGIRNTEAFF
TRBV5-1	TRBJ1-1	CASSLAPGGNTEAFF
TRBV10-3	TRBJ1-5	CAISRDNQPQHF
TRBV30	TRBJ1-1	CAWCRLRDTEAFF
TRBV6-1	TRBJ1-2	CASQAPGFYGYTF
TRBV18	TRBJ2-3	CASSPLITGTDTQYF
TRBV12-5	TRBJ2-7	CASGLSGLSYEQYF
TRBV27	TRBJ2-1	CASSYMDRGNEQFF
TRBV10-3	TRBJ1-3	CATRGTDSGNTIYF
TRBV7-2	TRBJ1-2	CASSQRRGRWDYGYTF
TRBV2	TRBJ2-6	CASRGGAGNGANVLTF
TRBV19	TRBJ1-2	CASGDPDRGPNYGYTF
TRBV7-6	TRBJ1-1	CASSLTLNTEAFF
TRBV7-8	TRBJ1-1	CASSLQGRDTEAFF
TRBV4-2	TRBJ1-6	CASSQERTGETLVDSPLHF
TRBV5-6	TRBJ2-1	CASSLSGTGFGNEQFF
TRBV5-1	TRBJ1-1	CASSLGGLDRNTEAFF
TRBV19	TRBJ1-2	CASGSEGAPGYGYTF
TRBV7-2	TRBJ2-1	CASSLGLRGGLDEQFF
TRBV5-4	TRBJ2-7	CASSRRGYAYEQYF
TRBV2	TRBJ1-1	CASSRQGAYTEAFF
TRBV10-3	TRBJ1-1	CAISEGQKAFF
TRBV10-3	TRBJ2-3	CAISLTGSIDTQYF
TRBV5-1	TRBJ2-5	CASSLVPTGGGETQYF
TRBV25-1	TRBJ1-1	CASGRTGVEAEAFF
TRBV5-4	TRBJ2-3	CASSLATLAGEDTQYF
TRBV10-3	TRBJ2-1	CAISLDGSSYNEQFF
TRBV9	TRBJ1-1	CASSVASIAGGTNTEAFF
TRBV15	TRBJ1-2	CATSRGGTDYGYTF
TRBV19	TRBJ1-1	CASSGGVGTTEAFF
TRBV5-4	TRBJ2-7	CASSFQQGEVEQYF
TRBV6-5	TRBJ1-6	CASSYRTGQGSPLHF
TRBV7-3	TRBJ1-6	CASSLGQASPLHF
TRBV2	TRBJ1-1	CASSDDRAEAFF
TRBV27	TRBJ2-7	CASSISGVHEQYF
TRBV7-9	TRBJ2-2	CASSSLGRAHTGELFF
TRBV6-5	TRBJ1-2	CASSYEGDRLNYGYTF
TRBV2	TRBJ2-5	CASSVGLAETQYF
TRBV30	TRBJ1-4	CAWSPSRDRSNEKLFF
TRBV5-1	TRBJ2-3	CASSGGQGGTDTQYF
TRBV5-6	TRBJ1-1	CASSLRGYTEAFF
TRBV5-1	TRBJ2-5	CASSLSQGGETQYF
TRBV5-6	TRBJ1-3	CASSPGQGEAGNTIYF
TRBV27	TRBJ1-3	CASSGGDTIYF
TRBV19	TRBJ2-1	CASKLAGGDEQFF
TRBV2	TRBJ1-5	CASSNGRGSNQPQHF